The T cell receptor (beta chain) described here comes from a study of CD8+CD57+ T cells in acquired aplastic anemia. Across the study: Sorted CD4+ and CD8+ cell DNA averaged roughly 3.2 ug. Findings and limits, study-wide: Both patients and controls carried the same twenty-nine CD8+ CDR3 sequences. No significant patient-versus-control difference appeared in CD8+ Simpson's diversity.

The CDR3 loop spans 13 amino acids. Trimming took 7 bases from V and 4 from J; bases not matched to a gene: 7. Germline CDR1 DFQATT, CDR2 SNEGSKA (reference sequence). This clonotype was detected many times. What it recognizes is unknown. According to the study, genomic DNA was the template for TCR beta VDJ and CDR3 profiling. TCRdb ran MiXCR on the reads and lists one entry per CDR3 protein. The table shows 150,000 to 200,000 distinct CDR3 sequences, with about 48% occurring only once. Those patients picked for sequencing had displayed CD8+CD57+ cell expansion on flow cytometry. The rearrangement uses TRBV20-1 and TRBJ2-1; TRBD2 matches 7 bases. The sample taken for sequencing was sorted CD4+, CD8+, or CD8+CD57+ T cells (not recorded which) from PBMCs. The TCR was taken from a human donor with aplastic anemia. In nucleotides, the CDR3 is TGCAGTGGGTGGCGGGAGTCGTACAATGAGCAGTTCTTC. Protein product: CSGWRESYNEQFF.